This T cell receptor beta chain was sequenced for a study of early T cells in non-severe SARS-CoV-2 infection. At the level of the study: Sequencing targeted bulk RNA from unsorted whole blood, leaving chains unpaired. Study observations and caveats: The VDJdb matching leaned toward anti-spike CD8 responses and overlooked private and CD4 specificities.

This clonotype was picked up a small number of times. Its cognate antigen is unknown. Individual cDNA molecules received unique molecular identifiers. Using its own MiXCR run on the 5' RACE reads, TCRdb lists one record per CDR3 protein. This table has 85,000 to 100,000 distinct CDR3 sequences, 15% to 20% appearing once. The CDR3 consists of 13 residues. CDR1 DFQATT and CDR2 SNEGSKA come from the germline V gene (reference sequence). Trimming left V 5 bases short and J 3 bases short, with 13 bases between. Sequencing used whole blood, obtained at baseline. V and J are TRBV20-1 and TRBJ1-1; D remains unclear. The TCR was taken from an adult who was a healthcare worker with PCR-confirmed SARS-CoV-2 infection or an uninfected control (not recorded which). The CDR3 DNA follows: TGCAGTGCTGCCCCCGGAAGTCACACTGAAGCTTTCTTT. This gives the protein CSAAPGSHTEAFF.